This T cell receptor beta chain was sequenced for a study of blood T cell repertoires in COVID-19. During active infection, Seattle patients enrolled and were then monitored through disease. The data were produced by immunoSEQ multiplex PCR, yet TCRdb's version contains in-frame clones alone and is incomplete. The sample includes around 200,000 clones, about four fifths of them seen just once. The CDR3 is made up of 15 amino acids. The specimen sequenced was peripheral blood. The chain carries TRBV12-1 and TRBJ1-1; the table's D call of TRBD1 was not tested on the DNA. TRBV12-1 is a pseudogene locus. The clonotype originates from a woman between 40 and 50 years old with COVID-19, enrolled during active disease. The CDR3 reads CASSFGAPPDTEAFF. In DNA, the CDR3 is TGTGCCAGCAGCTTTGGGGCCCCCCCGGACACTGAAGCTTTCTTT.